The sample holds one count of the clone carrying this T cell receptor beta chain. Clones were sequenced by immunoSEQ multiplex PCR, and TCRdb holds only the in-frame ones, with some missing. The table records about 140,000 clones, about 91% of them present only once. In germline, CDR1 is LNHDA, CDR2 SQIVND (reference sequence). Trimming shortened V by 5 bases and J by 4 bases, and 17 bases separated the two germline ends. This CDR3 comprises 15 residues. This entry belongs to a study of control samples from healthy donors and cancer patients. The clonotype originates from a man aged 25-40 years in good health. The J gene is TRBJ1-2, the V gene TRBV19, with a weak D call TRBD1 (6 bases). The sequenced material came from blood. The CDR3 loop reads CASSPGGWGTYGYTF. In DNA form, the CDR3 reads TGTGCCAGTAGTCCGGGGGGCTGGGGCACCTATGGCTACACCTTC.